This TCR beta chain was observed in a study of tumor-infiltrating lymphocytes in primary liver carcinoma. In regard to this clonotype: What it binds is not known.

Priming with a constant-region primer yielded TCR beta cDNA from 400 to 500 ng total RNA. Library construction for TCR beta comprised three nested multiplex PCR rounds performed with slightly modified ARM-PCR. It was with TRBV1-TRBV30 forward primers and a C-beta reverse primer that the first two PCR rounds were run, at approximately 10 cycles each. TCRdb re-called the multiplex PCR reads through MiXCR, storing one row per CDR3 protein. There are fewer than 250,000 distinct CDR3 sequences in the sample; approximately 65% occur only once, and 7% to 8.5% lies in the top ten. Regarding the study as a whole: The overlap of tumor-adjacent and tumor-blood pairs was smaller than that of tumor region pairs.

Unsorted whole blood supplied the RNA, and germline DNA was extracted too. This CDR3 contains 17 residues. CDR1 is SGHAT and CDR2 is FQDESV in the germline V gene (reference sequence). Trimming took 2 bases from V and 7 from J; bases not matched to a gene: 14. This TCR was sampled from a woman in her sixties or seventies with primary liver carcinoma and hepatitis B virus infection. Material: peripheral blood. V and J are TRBV11-1 and TRBJ2-1; 7 bases align to TRBD2. In DNA form, the CDR3 reads TGTGCCAGCAGCTTACCGCCCTTCTGCGGGAGTACGAATGAGCAGTTCTTC. Protein sequence: CASSLPPFCGSTNEQFF. Using reference TRBV11-1 and TRBJ2-1 for the parts outside the CDR3, the full variable domain is EAEVAQSPRYKITEKSQAVAFWCDPISGHATLYWYRQILGQGPELLVQFQDESVVDDSQLPKDRFSAERLKGVDSTLKIQPAELGDSAMYLCASSLPPFCGSTNEQFFGPGTRLTVL.